Described below is a single T cell receptor beta chain sequence and its context. Its antigen remains unidentified. The data belong to a study of T cell clusters in autoimmune cytopenias. This CDR3 contains 21 residues. Germline CDR1 DFQATT, CDR2 SNEGSKA (reference sequence). Study outcomes and limitations: TRB repertoire shifts in secondary cytopenia and chronic lymphocytic leukemia mostly reflected lymphoma, not autoimmunity.

TRB was amplified from around 0.25 ug of peripheral blood genomic DNA per sample. One tube held mixed TRB-A and TRB-B primer pools for touch-down PCR. TCRdb re-called the multiplex PCR reads and shows each CDR3 protein once, DNA omitted. This sample lists around 4,300 distinct CDR3 sequences; its ten largest clones have approximately 11%. This sample also belongs to another study, concerning T cell repertoires in aging, cancer and after chemotherapy.

Input material: peripheral blood. The TCR was taken from a human donor in good health. The chain recombines TRBV20-1 with TRBJ2-1; TCRdb's D call of TRBD2 is untestable without DNA. The CDR3 sequence is CSARDRGIGLAGGAFYNEQFF.